This T cell receptor (beta chain) came from a study of T cells in narcolepsy. This table comes from immunoSEQ multiplex PCR, and its TCRdb copy is limited to in-frame clones, with some not included. The sample lists tens of thousands of clones; around 90% were seen once. V gave up 5 bases and J gave up 4 bases; unmatched junction bases: 6. This CDR3 region has 15 residues. Germline loops: CDR1 MDHEN, CDR2 SYDVKM. The sequenced sample consisted of CD45RA- memory CD4+ T cells from PBMCs. The TCR sequence derives from a human donor with narcolepsy. The chain joins TRBV28 to TRBJ1-5; TRBD1 agrees at 9 bases. The CDR3 nucleotides read TGTGCCAGCAGTGCAAACAGGGGGCAGAATCAGCCCCAGCATTTT. This sequence encodes CASSANRGQNQPQHF. Drawing the rest from reference TRBV28 and TRBJ1-5, the complete variable domain is DVKVTQSSRYLVKRTGEKVFLECVQDMDHENMFWYRQDPGLGLRLIYFSYDVKMKEKGDIPEGYSVSREKKERFSLILESASTNQTSMYLCASSANRGQNQPQHFGDGTRLSIL.